Presented here are 12 T cell receptor beta chains from one specimen sequenced in a study of T cell responses to AZD1222 COVID-19 vaccine. Produced via immunoSEQ multiplex PCR; TCRdb's table is partial and in-frame only. The table lists 160,000 or so clones, approximately 91% of them singletons, with approximately 1.5% in the top ten. This material consisted of peripheral blood, taken 28 days after the second AZD1222 dose. These receptors all stem from an adult who received the AZD1222 COVID-19 vaccine.

The rearrangement joins TRBV5-1 to TRBJ1-1; D is unresolved. The ends were cut back, 1 base at V and 1 base at J, with 20 bases in the middle. Germline V gene sequence: CDR1 SGHRS, CDR2 YFSETQ. The CDR3 is made up of 18 amino acids. The CDR3 sequence is CASSLPNYLPGKNTEAFF. CDR3 sequence (DNA): TGCGCCAGCAGCTTGCCTAATTATCTACCCGGAAAGAACACTGAAGCTTTCTTT.

This chain links TRBV7-2 with TRBJ1-3, with 7 bases lining up with TRBD1. J gave up 4 bases and V 4 bases, and 7 bases lay outside the gene matches. Germline CDR1 reads SGHTA; CDR2 reads FQGNSA. The CDR3 runs 15 residues. CDR3 nucleotide sequence: TGTGCCAGCAGCTCAAAGGGGGCGTTGGGAAACACCATATATTTT. This codes for CASSSKGALGNTIYF.

This clone has a single count. V is TRBV7-9 and J is TRBJ2-2; 7 bases align to TRBD1. The CDR3 has 15 residues. The ends lost 1 base at V and 3 bases at J; junction bases unmatched: 2. The V gene's germline CDR1 is SEHNR and CDR2 FQNEAQ (reference sequence). The CDR3 reads CASSLGQGDTGELFF. The CDR3 nucleotides are TGTGCCAGCAGCTTAGGACAGGGAGACACCGGGGAGCTGTTTTTT.

V and J are TRBV4-1 and TRBJ2-7, with D unclear. CDR3 length equals 14 residues. The V end was cut by 2 bases, the J end by 0 bases, with 8 bases between. Germline values: CDR1 MGHRA, CDR2 YSYEKL. The CDR3 here is CASSQFVISYEQYF. For the CDR3, the DNA is TGCGCCAGCAGCCAATTTGTGATCTCCTACGAGCAGTACTTC.

The V gene is TRBV19, the J gene TRBJ1-2; D gene ambiguous. Germline-derived CDR1 and CDR2 are LNHDA and SQIVND (reference sequence). CDR3 length: 13 amino acids. Trimming removed 11 bases at V and 2 bases at J, with 15 bases between. DNA for the CDR3: TGTGCCGTTCCATGGGTACGGAACTATGGCTACACCTTC. The encoded protein is CAVPWVRNYGYTF.

The genes are TRBV7-8 and TRBJ1-2, with D perhaps matching TRBD1 (5 bases). The germline V gene encodes CDR1 SGHVS and CDR2 FQNEAQ. This CDR3 contains 16 residues. The ends were cut back, 1 base at V and 2 bases at J, with 14 bases in the middle. CDR3 amino acids: CASSLVRAGMNYGYTF. In DNA form, the CDR3 reads TGTGCCAGCAGCTTAGTACGGGCAGGGATGAACTATGGCTACACCTTC.

The gene calls are TRBV11-2 and TRBJ2-7; D unresolved. The CDR3 sequence is 15 residues long. CDR1 and CDR2 from the germline V gene are SGHAT and FQNNGV. V was shortened by 2 bases and J by 0 bases, with 11 bases between the two germline ends. Here the CDR3 DNA reads TGTGCCAGCAGCTTACACTCGGTCGACTCCTACGAGCAGTACTTC. Protein sequence: CASSLHSVDSYEQYF.

The chain recombines TRBV5-6 with TRBJ2-3, with 8 positions matching TRBD1. CDR3 size: 16 residues. The V segment lost 4 bases and the J segment 3 bases; nucleotides outside the gene matches: 10. Germline CDR1 and CDR2: SGHDT and YYEEEE. CDR3 sequence reads: CASSRWGRGQTDTQYF. CDR3 nucleotide sequence: TGTGCCAGCAGCCGTTGGGGCAGGGGGCAAACAGATACGCAGTATTTT.

This clone was picked up a small number of times. The rearrangement uses TRBV5-1 and TRBJ1-2, with D unresolved. This CDR3 is 16 amino acids long. Germline-derived CDR1 and CDR2 are SGHRS and YFSETQ. V was shortened by 0 bases and J by 4 bases, with 16 bases between the two germline ends. The CDR3 sequence is CASSLVSASRFYGYTF. For the CDR3, the DNA is TGCGCCAGCAGCTTGGTATCCGCCAGTCGATTCTATGGCTACACCTTC.

This clone has only a few counts. The chain is built from TRBV15 and TRBJ2-5, with unresolved D. V lost 0 bases, J lost 2 bases, and 16 bases lay in between. The germline gives CDR1 LNHNV, CDR2 YYDKDF (reference sequence). The CDR3 has 17 amino acids. The CDR3 nucleotides read TGTGCCACCAGCAGAGATTACGGCAGCTTCTCGCAAGAGACCCAGTACTTC. Amino acids: CATSRDYGSFSQETQYF.

The chain combines TRBV5-1 with TRBJ1-2, with D tentatively TRBD1 (5 bases). V was clipped by 4 bases and J by 7 bases, with 14 bases between them. The CDR3 has 13 residues. Germline V gene lookup returns CDR1 SGHRS and CDR2 YFSETQ. In DNA form, the CDR3 reads TGCGCCAGCAGCCCCGGGACCCCCTCTGGCTACACCTTC. This gives the protein CASSPGTPSGYTF.

Only a few counts were recorded for this clone. The chain joins TRBV7-9 to TRBJ2-1; the match to TRBD2 covers 16 bases. The CDR3 consists of 17 residues. V gave up 5 bases and J gave up 8 bases; unmatched junction bases: 9. Germline-derived CDR1 and CDR2 are SEHNR and FQNEAQ (reference sequence). The chain's CDR3 is CASSPGLAGGPVDEQFF. CDR3 coding DNA: TGTGCCAGCAGCCCGGGACTAGCGGGGGGGCCGGTGGATGAGCAGTTCTTC.